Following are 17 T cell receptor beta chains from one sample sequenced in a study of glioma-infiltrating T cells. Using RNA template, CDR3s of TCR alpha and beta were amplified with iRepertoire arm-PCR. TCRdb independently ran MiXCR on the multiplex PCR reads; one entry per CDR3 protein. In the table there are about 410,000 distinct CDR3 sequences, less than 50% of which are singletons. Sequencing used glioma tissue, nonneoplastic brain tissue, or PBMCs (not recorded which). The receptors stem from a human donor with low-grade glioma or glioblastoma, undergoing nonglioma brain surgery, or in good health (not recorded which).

The CDR3, as DNA: TGTGCCACCAGCAGGAGAGGACCTGGGGCCAACGTCCTGACTTTC. Translating gives CATSRRGPGANVLTF. The chain links TRBV15 to TRBJ2-6; no firm D call. V lost 3 bases to trimming and J lost 2 bases, with 8 bases between them. From germline, CDR1 is LNHNV and CDR2 YYDKDF (reference sequence). CDR3 length equals 15 residues.

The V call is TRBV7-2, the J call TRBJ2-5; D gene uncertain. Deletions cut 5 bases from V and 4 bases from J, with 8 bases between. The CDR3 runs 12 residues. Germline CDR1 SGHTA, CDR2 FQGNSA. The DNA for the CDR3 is TGTGCCAGCAGCCGGGTCCTAGAGACCCAGTACTTC. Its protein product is CASSRVLETQYF.

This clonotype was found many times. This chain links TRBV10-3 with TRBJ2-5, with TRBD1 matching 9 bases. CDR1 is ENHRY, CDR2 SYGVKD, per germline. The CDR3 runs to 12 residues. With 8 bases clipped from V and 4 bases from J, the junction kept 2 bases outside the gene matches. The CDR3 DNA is TGTGCCATCGGGGACAGGGCAGAGACCCAGTACTTC. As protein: CAIGDRAETQYF.

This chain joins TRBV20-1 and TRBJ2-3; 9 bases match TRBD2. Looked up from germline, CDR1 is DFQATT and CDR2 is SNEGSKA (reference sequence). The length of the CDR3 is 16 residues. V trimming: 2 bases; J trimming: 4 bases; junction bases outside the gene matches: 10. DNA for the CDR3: TGCAGTGCTAGAAGTAGCGGGAGAGGTGGCTCAGATACGCAGTATTTT. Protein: CSARSSGRGGSDTQYF.

For the CDR3, the DNA is TGTGCCAGCAGCTCAGCTAGCGGGAGCCGAGGAGATACGCAGTATTTT. Residues: CASSSASGSRGDTQYF. The V call is TRBV3-1, the J call TRBJ2-3; 10 bases fit TRBD2. The ends lost 5 bases at V and 5 bases at J; junction bases unmatched: 10. The CDR3 totals 16 residues. CDR1 and CDR2 from the germline V gene are LGHDT and YNNKEL (reference sequence).

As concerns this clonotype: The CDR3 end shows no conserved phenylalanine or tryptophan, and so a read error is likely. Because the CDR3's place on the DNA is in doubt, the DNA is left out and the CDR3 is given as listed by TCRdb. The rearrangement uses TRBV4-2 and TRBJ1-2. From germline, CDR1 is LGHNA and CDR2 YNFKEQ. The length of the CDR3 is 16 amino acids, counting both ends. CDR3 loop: CASRDDTPNRNYGYIY.

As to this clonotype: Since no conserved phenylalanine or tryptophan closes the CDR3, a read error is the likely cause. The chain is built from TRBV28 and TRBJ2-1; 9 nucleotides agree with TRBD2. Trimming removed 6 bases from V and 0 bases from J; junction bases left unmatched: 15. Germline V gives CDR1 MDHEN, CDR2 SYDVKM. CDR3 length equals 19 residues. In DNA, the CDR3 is TGTGCCAGCAGCTTGGGGGGGCTAGCGGGACGAAGCTCCTACAATGAGCAGTTCTTA. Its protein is CASSLGGLAGRSSYNEQFL.

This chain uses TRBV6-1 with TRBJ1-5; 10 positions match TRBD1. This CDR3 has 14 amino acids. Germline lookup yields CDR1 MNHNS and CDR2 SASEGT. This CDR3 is CGRLRDRGYQPQHF. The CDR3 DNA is TGTGGCAGACTCCGGGACAGGGGATACCAGCCCCAGCATTTT.

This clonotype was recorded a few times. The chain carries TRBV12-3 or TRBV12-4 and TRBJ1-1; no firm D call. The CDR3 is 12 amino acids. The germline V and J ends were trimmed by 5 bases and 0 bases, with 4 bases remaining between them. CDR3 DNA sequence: TGTGCCAGCAGTGAAATGAACACTGAAGCTTTCTTT. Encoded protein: CASSEMNTEAFF.

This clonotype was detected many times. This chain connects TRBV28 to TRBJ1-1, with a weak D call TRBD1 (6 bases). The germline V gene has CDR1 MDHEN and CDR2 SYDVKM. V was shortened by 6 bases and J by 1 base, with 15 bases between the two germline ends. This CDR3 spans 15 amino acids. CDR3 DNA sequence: TGTGCCAGCAGCTCCCCGGAGGGGGGGAACACTGAAGCTTTCTTT. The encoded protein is CASSSPEGGNTEAFF.

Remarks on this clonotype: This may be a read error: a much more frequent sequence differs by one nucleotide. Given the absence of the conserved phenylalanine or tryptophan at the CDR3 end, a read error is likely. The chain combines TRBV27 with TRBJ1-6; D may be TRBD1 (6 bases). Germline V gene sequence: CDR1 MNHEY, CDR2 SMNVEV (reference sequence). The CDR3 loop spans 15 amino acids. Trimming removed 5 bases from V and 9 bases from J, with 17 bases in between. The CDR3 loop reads CASSPLGTYLSPLHL. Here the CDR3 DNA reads TGTGCCAGCAGTCCCCTAGGGACATATCTTTCACCCCTCCACCTT.

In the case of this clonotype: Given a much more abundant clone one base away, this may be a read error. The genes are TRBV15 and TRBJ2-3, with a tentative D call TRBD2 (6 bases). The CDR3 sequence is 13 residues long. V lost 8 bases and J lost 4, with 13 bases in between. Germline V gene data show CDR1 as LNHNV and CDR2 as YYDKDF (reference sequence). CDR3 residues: CATGAGLSDTQYF. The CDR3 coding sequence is TGTGCCACCGGCGCGGGACTTTCAGATACGCAGTATTTT.

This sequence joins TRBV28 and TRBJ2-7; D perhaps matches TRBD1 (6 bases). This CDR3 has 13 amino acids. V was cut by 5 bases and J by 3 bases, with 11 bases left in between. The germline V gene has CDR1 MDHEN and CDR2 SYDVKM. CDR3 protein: CASSRQVNYEQYF. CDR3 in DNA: TGTGCCAGCAGTAGACAGGTTAACTACGAGCAGTACTTC.

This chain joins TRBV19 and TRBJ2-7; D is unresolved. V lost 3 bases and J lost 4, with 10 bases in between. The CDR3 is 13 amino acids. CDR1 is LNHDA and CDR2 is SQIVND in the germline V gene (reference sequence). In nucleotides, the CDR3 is TGTGCCAGTAGTATCTCCGGGCGGTACGAGCAGTACTTC. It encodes CASSISGRYEQYF.

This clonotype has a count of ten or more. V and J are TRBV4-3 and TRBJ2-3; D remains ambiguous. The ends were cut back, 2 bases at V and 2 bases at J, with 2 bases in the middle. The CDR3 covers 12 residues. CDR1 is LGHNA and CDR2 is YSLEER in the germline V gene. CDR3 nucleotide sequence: TGCGCCAGCAGCCAATTCACAGATACGCAGTATTTT. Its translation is CASSQFTDTQYF.

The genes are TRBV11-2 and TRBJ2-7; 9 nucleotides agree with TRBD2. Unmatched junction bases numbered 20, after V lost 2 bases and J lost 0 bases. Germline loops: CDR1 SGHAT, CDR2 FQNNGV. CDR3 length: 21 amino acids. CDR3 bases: TGTGCCAGCAGCTTAAGGGAGTCCGGGACTAGCCAAACCAAGAACTCCTACGAGCAGTACTTC. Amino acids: CASSLRESGTSQTKNSYEQYF.

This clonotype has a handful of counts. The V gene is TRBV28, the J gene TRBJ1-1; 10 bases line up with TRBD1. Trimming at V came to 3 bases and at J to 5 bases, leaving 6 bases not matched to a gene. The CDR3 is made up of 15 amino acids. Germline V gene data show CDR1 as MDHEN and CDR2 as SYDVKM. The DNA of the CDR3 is TGTGCCAGCAGTTTTCCGGACAGGGGGGGGACTGAAGCTTTCTTT. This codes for CASSFPDRGGTEAFF. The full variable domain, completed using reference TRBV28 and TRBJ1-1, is DVKVTQSSRYLVKRTGEKVFLECVQDMDHENMFWYRQDPGLGLRLIYFSYDVKMKEKGDIPEGYSVSREKKERFSLILESASTNQTSMYLCASSFPDRGGTEAFFGQGTRLTVV.